The 7 T cell receptor beta chains given below trace back to one sample, sequenced in a study of cytomegalovirus exposure and HLA in healthy donors. Method: immunoSEQ multiplex PCR; TCRdb's copy keeps in-frame clones and lacks some. The sample lists about 280,000 clones, roughly 90% seen once, with roughly 0.93% in the top ten. Source material: PBMCs. The receptor set was obtained from a woman in her late teens or twenties in good health and CMV-seronegative.

The genes are TRBV28 and TRBJ2-1, with TRBD2 matching 12 bases. The CDR3 has 16 amino acids. CDR1 is MDHEN and CDR2 is SYDVKM in the germline V gene. Trimming removed 5 bases from V and 8 bases from J; junction bases left unmatched: 10. The CDR3 sequence: CASSTPTSGRGYEQFF. For the CDR3, the DNA is TGTGCCAGCAGTACCCCGACTAGCGGGAGAGGGTATGAGCAGTTCTTC.

The chain has TRBV5-6 and TRBJ2-1; D might be TRBD2 (5 bases). CDR3 length equals 15 residues. V lost 2 bases and J lost 1, with 10 bases in between. Germline assignment: CDR1 SGHDT and CDR2 YYEEEE. As DNA, the CDR3 is TGTGCCAGCAGCTTCGGCGGGCAATCCTACAATGAGCAGTTCTTC. Protein: CASSFGGQSYNEQFF.

The chain has TRBV6-5 and TRBJ2-2; tentative D call: TRBD2 (6 bases). Germline loops: CDR1 MNHEY, CDR2 SVGAGI. The V end lost 11 bases, the J end lost 0 bases, and 16 bases lay between the germline ends. The CDR3 loop spans 15 amino acids. CDR3 residues: CAAKRWGANTGELFF. The CDR3 nucleotides read TGTGCCGCCAAAAGGTGGGGGGCGAACACCGGGGAGCTGTTTTTT.

V usage is TRBV11-2 and J usage is TRBJ2-7, with D uncertain. Germline V gives CDR1 SGHAT, CDR2 FQNNGV. V dropped 0 bases and J dropped 0 bases, with 9 bases sitting between them. The CDR3 sequence is 15 residues long. The CDR3 protein is CASSLDPGRSYEQYF. CDR3 nucleotides: TGTGCCAGCAGCTTAGATCCAGGCCGCTCCTACGAGCAGTACTTC.

This clone was counted once. The chain recombines TRBV7-6 with TRBJ1-2, with D possibly matching TRBD1 (5 bases). Between the trimmed V and J ends, which lost 5 bases and 3 bases, there was a span of 10 bases. The CDR3 consists of 13 residues. Germline CDR1 SGHVS, CDR2 FNYEAQ. The CDR3 region is CASSLTEDYGYTF. CDR3 in DNA: TGTGCCAGCAGCCTGACAGAAGACTATGGCTACACCTTC.

J is TRBJ2-2 and V is TRBV28; 7 bases line up with TRBD2. J lost 1 base, V lost 3 bases, and 5 bases had no gene match. The CDR3 loop spans 16 amino acids. The V gene's germline CDR1 is MDHEN and CDR2 SYDVKM. CDR3 protein: CASSFSASGNTGELFF. Written as DNA, the CDR3 is TGTGCCAGCAGTTTTTCGGCTAGCGGGAACACCGGGGAGCTGTTTTTT.

J is TRBJ1-1 and V is TRBV7-9; no clear D. The CDR3 totals 12 residues. Germline values: CDR1 SEHNR, CDR2 FQNEAQ (reference sequence). Trimming removed 4 bases from V and 2 bases from J, with 5 bases in between. CDR3 DNA: TGTGCCAGCAGCTCCCCAAACACTGAAGCTTTCTTT. Amino acids: CASSSPNTEAFF.